The 2 T cell receptor beta chains below come from one sample, sequenced in a study of cytomegalovirus exposure and HLA in healthy donors. Vbeta (60) and Jbeta (13) primers were used in the PCR. The method was immunoSEQ multiplex PCR; TCRdb's version includes in-frame clones alone and lacks a portion of them. Of some 200,000 clones detected, approximately 82% appear once; the ten largest clones hold 2% to 2.5%. Sequencing input: PBMCs. The receptors were sampled from a woman between 25 and 40 years old in good health and CMV-seronegative.

The chain employs TRBV27 and TRBJ1-2, with TRBD1 identical over 9 bases. This CDR3 is 15 amino acids long. Trimming cost V 4 bases and J 1 base; bases outside gene matches: 4. CDR1 and CDR2 (germline): MNHEY, SMNVEV (reference sequence). CDR3 nucleotide sequence: TGTGCCAGCAGTTCATACAGGGGGCGTAACTATGGCTACACCTTC. This sequence encodes CASSSYRGRNYGYTF.

This chain links TRBV7-9 with TRBJ2-5; 8 bases map to TRBD1. This CDR3 region has 16 residues. CDR1 and CDR2 from the germline V gene are SEHNR and FQNEAQ (reference sequence). After removal of 1 base from V and 5 bases from J, the junction contained 9 bases not matched to a gene. The CDR3 DNA sequence: TGTGCCAGCAGCTTAGGACAGGGGATAGTATCTGAGACCCAGTACTTC. Encoded protein: CASSLGQGIVSETQYF.